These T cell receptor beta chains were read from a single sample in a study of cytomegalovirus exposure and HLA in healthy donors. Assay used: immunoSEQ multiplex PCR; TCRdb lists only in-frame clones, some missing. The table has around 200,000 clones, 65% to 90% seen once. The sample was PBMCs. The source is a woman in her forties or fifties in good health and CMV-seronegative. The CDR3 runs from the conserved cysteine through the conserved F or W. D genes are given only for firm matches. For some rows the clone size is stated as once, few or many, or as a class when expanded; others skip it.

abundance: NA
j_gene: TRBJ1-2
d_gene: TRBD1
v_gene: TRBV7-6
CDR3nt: TGTGCCAGCAGCCCCAGGACAGGGGACTATGGCTACACCTTC
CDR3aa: CASSPRTGDYGYTF

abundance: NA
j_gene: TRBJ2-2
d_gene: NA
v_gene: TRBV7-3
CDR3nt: TGTGCCAGCAGCTTAATGGGGGGAACCACCGGGGAGCTGTTTTTT
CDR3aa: CASSLMGGTTGELFF

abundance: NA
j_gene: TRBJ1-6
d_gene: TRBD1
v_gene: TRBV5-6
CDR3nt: TGTGCCAGCAGCTTGGGTGGACAGGGGGTTTATAATTCACCCCTCCACTTT
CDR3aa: CASSLGGQGVYNSPLHF

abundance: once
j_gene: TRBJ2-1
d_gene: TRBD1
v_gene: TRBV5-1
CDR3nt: TGCGCCAGCAGCTCCCTTGGGACAGGGTCTACCTACAATGAGCAGCTCTTC
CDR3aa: CASSSLGTGSTYNEQLF

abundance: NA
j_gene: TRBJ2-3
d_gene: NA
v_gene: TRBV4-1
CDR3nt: TGCGCCAGCAGCCAGGGGGTTGGGGGAGGTACTAGCACAGATACGCAGTATTTT
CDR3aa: CASSQGVGGGTSTDTQYF

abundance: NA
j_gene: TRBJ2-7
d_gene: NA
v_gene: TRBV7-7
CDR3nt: TGTGCCAGCAGCTTAATCCGTGGAACAGGGTTTTTCTACGAGCAGTACTTC
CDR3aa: CASSLIRGTGFFYEQYF

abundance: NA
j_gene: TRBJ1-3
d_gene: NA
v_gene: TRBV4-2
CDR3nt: TGTGCCAGCAGCCAAGAGCCGGACCGGGCGGGTGGAAACACCATATATTTT
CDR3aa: CASSQEPDRAGGNTIYF

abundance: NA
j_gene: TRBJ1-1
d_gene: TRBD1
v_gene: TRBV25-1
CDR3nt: TGTGCCAGCAGTGGGACAGGGGGGGACACTGAAGCTTTCTTT
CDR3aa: CASSGTGGDTEAFF

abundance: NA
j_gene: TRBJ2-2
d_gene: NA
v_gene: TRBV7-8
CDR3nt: TGTGCCATTCCACTGCGGTATCGAACAGGCACCGGGGAGCTGTTTTTT
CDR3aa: CAIPLRYRTGTGELFF

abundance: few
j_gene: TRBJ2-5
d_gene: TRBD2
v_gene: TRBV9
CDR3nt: TGTGCCAGCAGCTCCGGGGGACTAGCGGGAGTTGGGGAGACCCAGTACTTC
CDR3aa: CASSSGGLAGVGETQYF

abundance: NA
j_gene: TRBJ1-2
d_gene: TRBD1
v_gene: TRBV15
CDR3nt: TGTGCCACCAGCAGGGACAGGGGAAGATCTCGGGGCTACACCTTC
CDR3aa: CATSRDRGRSRGYTF

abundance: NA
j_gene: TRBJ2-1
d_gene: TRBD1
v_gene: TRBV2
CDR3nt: TGTGCCAGCAGCACCAGGGGGCAGAATGAGCAGTTCTTC
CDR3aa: CASSTRGQNEQFF

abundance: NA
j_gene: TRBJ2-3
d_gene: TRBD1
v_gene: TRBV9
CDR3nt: TGTGCCAGCAGCGTGACAGGGGGCCGGGCAGATACGCAGTATTTT
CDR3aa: CASSVTGGRADTQYF

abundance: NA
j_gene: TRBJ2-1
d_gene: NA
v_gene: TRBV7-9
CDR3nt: TGTGCCAGCAGCTTAGCCTATGAGCAGTTCTTC
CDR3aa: CASSLAYEQFF

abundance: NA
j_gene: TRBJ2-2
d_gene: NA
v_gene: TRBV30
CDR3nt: TGTGCCTGGACTAGTGGGACCGGGGAGCTGTTTTTT
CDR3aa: CAWTSGTGELFF

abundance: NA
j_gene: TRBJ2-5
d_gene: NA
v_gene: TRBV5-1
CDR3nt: TGCGCCAGCAGCTTGGTACTAACTGGGACCCAGTACTTC
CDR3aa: CASSLVLTGTQYF

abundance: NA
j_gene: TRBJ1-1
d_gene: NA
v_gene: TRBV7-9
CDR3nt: TGTTCCAGCAGCTCCGGGACAACCCCTGAAGCTTTCTTT
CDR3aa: CSSSSGTTPEAFF

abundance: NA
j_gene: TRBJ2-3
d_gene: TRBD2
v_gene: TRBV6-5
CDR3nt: TGTGCCAGCAGTTTCTTGACTAGCGGGAGGCCAGATACGCAGTATTTT
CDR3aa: CASSFLTSGRPDTQYF

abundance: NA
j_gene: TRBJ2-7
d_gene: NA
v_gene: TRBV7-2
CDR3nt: TGTGCCAGCAGCCTACTCTACGAGCAGTACTTC
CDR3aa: CASSLLYEQYF

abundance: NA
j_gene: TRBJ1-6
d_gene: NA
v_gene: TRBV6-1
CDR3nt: TGTGCCAGCAGTGCGGGCCCGGGGGGCAATTCACCCCTCCACTTT
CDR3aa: CASSAGPGGNSPLHF

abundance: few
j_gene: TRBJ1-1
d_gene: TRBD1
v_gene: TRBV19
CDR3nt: TGTGCCAGTAGGAACAGGGGAGATGCTTTCTTT
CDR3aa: CASRNRGDAFF

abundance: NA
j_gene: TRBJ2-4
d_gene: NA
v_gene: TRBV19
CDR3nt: TGTGCCAGTAGTATCCACGGTGAAAACATTCAGTACTTC
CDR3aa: CASSIHGENIQYF

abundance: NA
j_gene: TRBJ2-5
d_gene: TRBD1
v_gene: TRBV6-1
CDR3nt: TGTGCCACCAGCCGGGACAGGGGCGAGACCCAGTACTTC
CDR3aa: CATSRDRGETQYF

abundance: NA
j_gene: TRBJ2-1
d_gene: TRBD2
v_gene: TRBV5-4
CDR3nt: TGTGCCAGCAGCTTGGTAGGGCTAGCGGGCTCCAATGAGCAGTTCTTC
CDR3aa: CASSLVGLAGSNEQFF

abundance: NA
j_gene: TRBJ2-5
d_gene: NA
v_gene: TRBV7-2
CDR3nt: TGTGCCAGCAGCTTAAATCGGGGCCAAGAGACCCAGTACTTC
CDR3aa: CASSLNRGQETQYF

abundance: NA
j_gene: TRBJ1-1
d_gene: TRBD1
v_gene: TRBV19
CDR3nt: TGTGCCAGTAGTATGGCAGGGGGTCCCACTGAAGCTTTCTTT
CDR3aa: CASSMAGGPTEAFF

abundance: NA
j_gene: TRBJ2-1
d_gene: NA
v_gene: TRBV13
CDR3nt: TGTGCCAGCAGCCTCGGGGGATCCAATGAGCAGTTCTTC
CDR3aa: CASSLGGSNEQFF

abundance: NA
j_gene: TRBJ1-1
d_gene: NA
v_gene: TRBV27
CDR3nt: TGTGCCAGCAGTTTATCGGGGCAGGGGCGGGCTTTCTTT
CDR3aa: CASSLSGQGRAFF

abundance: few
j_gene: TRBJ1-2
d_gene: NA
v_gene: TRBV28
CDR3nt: TGTGCCAGCAGTTTATCCAACAATGGCTACACCTTC
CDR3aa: CASSLSNNGYTF

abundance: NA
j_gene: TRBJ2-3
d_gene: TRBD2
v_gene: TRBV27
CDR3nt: TGTGCCAGCAGTTTCGGGCTAGCGGGAGGCACAGATACGCAGTATTTT
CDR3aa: CASSFGLAGGTDTQYF

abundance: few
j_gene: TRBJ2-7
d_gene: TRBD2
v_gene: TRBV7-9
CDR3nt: TGTGCCAGCAGCCCGACTAGCGGGAGACGTGGCGAGCAGTACTTC
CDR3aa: CASSPTSGRRGEQYF

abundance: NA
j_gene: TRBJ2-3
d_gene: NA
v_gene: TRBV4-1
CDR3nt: TGCGCCAGCAGCCAAGGGTCGGGAGAGGATACGCAGTATTTT
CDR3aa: CASSQGSGEDTQYF

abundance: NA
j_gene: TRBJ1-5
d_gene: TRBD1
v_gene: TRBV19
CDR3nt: TGTGCCAGTAGTTACAGGGGCGGCAATCAGCCCCAGCATTTT
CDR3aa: CASSYRGGNQPQHF

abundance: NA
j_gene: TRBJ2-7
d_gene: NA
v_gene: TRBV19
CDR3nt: TGTGCCAGTAGTAACTACTACGAGCAGTACTTC
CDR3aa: CASSNYYEQYF

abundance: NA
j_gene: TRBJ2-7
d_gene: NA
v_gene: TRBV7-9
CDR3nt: TGTGCCAGCAGCTTAGGTCCGGGAGTCGAGCAGTACTTC
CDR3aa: CASSLGPGVEQYF

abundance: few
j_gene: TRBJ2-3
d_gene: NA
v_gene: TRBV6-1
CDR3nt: TGTGCCAGCAGTGATCGAGGAGGCCCTTCAGAGACGCAGTATTTT
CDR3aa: CASSDRGGPSETQYF

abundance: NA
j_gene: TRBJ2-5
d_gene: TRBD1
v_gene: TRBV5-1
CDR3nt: TGCGCCAGCAGCTTGTGGGGACAGCAAGAGACCCAGTACTTC
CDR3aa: CASSLWGQQETQYF